This T cell receptor beta chain is drawn from a study of glioma-infiltrating T cells after dendritic cell vaccination. CDR3 length: 14 residues. Germline V gene data show CDR1 as SGHRS and CDR2 as YFSETQ. Generated by immunoSEQ multiplex PCR, the TCRdb table keeps only in-frame clones and is missing some. The profile shows roughly 85,000 clones, around 84% of them singletons. The time point was: after dendritic cell vaccination, including at tumor progression/relapse. PBMC were collected before vaccination, two weeks after the third vaccination, and at progression. This TCR derives from a human donor with glioblastoma. The sample was blood, taken after dendritic cell vaccination. The J gene is TRBJ2-5, the V gene TRBV5-1; D is perhaps TRBD2 (6 bases). The J call may not be correct, given that the DNA end is closer to TRBJ2-7. DNA for the CDR3: TGCGCCAGCAGCTTGGGCGGGAAGGTCTACGAGCAGTACTTC. Protein: CASSLGGKVYEQYF.